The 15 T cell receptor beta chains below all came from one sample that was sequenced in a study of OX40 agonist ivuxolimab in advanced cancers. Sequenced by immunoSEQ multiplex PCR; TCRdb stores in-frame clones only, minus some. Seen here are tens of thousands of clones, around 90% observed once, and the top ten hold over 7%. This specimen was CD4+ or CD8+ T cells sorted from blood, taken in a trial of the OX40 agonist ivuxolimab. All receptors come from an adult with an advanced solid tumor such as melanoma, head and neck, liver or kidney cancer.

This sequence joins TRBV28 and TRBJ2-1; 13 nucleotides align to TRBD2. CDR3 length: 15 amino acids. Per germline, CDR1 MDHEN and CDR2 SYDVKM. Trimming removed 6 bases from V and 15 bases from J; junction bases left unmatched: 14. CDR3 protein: CASSSLGLAGVVRFF. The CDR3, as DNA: TGTGCCAGCAGCTCCCTTGGACTAGCGGGAGTAGTGCGGTTCTTC. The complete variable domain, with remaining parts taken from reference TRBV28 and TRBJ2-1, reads DVKVTQSSRYLVKRTGEKVFLECVQDMDHENMFWYRQDPGLGLRLIYFSYDVKMKEKGDIPEGYSVSREKKERFSLILESASTNQTSMYLCASSSLGLAGVVRFFGPGTRLTVL.

The CDR3 protein is CASSEGLAGSEQFF. CDR3 nucleotides: TGCGCCAGCAGCGAGGGACTAGCGGGATCTGAGCAGTTCTTC. This sequence joins TRBV10-2 and TRBJ2-1, with TRBD2 identical over 13 bases. The V gene end was trimmed by 6 bases and the J gene end by 9 bases; junction bases not matched to a gene: 5. CDR3 length: 14 amino acids. Germline CDR1 WSHSY, CDR2 SAAADI.

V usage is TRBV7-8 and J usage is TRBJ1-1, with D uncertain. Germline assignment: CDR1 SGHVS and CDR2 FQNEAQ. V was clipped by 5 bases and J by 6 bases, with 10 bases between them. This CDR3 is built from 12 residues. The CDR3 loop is CASSPREAEAFF. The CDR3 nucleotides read TGTGCCAGCAGCCCGAGGGAGGCTGAAGCTTTCTTT.

The CDR3 is CASSPTGTPSYEQYF. In DNA form, the CDR3 reads TGTGCCAGCAGCCCGACCGGGACACCTTCCTACGAGCAGTACTTC. This rearrangement joins TRBV7-2 to TRBJ2-7, with D perhaps matching TRBD1 (6 bases). Germline CDR1 and CDR2: SGHTA and FQGNSA. The CDR3 sequence is 15 residues long. Trimming pared 5 bases from V and 1 base from J, leaving 15 bases between.

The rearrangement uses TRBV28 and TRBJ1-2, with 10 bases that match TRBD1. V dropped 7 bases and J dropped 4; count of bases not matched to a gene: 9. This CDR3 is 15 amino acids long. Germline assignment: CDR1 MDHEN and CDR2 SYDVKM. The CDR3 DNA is TGTGCCAGCATGCCAGTGGGACAGGGGATCTATGGCTACACCTTC. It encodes CASMPVGQGIYGYTF.

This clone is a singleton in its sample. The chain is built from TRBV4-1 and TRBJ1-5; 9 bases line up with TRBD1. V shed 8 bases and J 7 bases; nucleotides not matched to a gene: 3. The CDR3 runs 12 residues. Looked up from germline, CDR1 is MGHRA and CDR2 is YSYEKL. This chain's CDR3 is CASSDRGQPQHF. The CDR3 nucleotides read TGCGCCAGCTCAGACAGGGGGCAGCCCCAGCATTTT.

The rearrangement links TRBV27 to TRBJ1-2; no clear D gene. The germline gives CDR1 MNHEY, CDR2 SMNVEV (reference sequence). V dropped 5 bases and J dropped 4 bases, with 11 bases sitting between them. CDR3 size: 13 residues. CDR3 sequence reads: CASSPRPLYGYTF. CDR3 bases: TGTGCCAGCAGTCCCCGACCTCTCTATGGCTACACCTTC.

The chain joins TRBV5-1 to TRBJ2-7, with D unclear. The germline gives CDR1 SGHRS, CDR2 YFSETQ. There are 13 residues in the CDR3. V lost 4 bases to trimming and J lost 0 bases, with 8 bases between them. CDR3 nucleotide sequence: TGCGCCAGCAGCCCCGAGAGCTCCTACGAGCAGTACTTC. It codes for CASSPESSYEQYF.

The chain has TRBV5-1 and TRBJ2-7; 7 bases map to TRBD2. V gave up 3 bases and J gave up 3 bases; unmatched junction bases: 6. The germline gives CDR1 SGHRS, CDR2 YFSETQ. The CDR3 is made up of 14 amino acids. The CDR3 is CASSYEAGYYEQYF. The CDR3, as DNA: TGCGCCAGCAGCTACGAAGCGGGGTACTACGAGCAGTACTTC. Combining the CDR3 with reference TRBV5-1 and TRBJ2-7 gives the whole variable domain KAGVTQTPRYLIKTRGQQVTLSCSPISGHRSVSWYQQTPGQGLQFLFEYFSETQRNKGNFPGRFSGRQFSNSRSEMNVSTLELGDSALYLCASSYEAGYYEQYFGPGTRLTVT.

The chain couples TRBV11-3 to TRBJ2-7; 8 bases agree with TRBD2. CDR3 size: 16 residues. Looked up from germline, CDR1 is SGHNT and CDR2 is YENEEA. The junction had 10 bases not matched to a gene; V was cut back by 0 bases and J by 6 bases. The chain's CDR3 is CASSLEPPSGRSEQYF. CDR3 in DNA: TGTGCCAGCAGCTTAGAACCCCCCAGCGGGAGATCCGAGCAGTACTTC.

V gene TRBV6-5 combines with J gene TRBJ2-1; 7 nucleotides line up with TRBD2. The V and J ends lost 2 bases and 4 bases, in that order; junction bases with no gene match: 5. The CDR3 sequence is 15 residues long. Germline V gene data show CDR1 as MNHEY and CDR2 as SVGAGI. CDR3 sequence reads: CASSYQRGEYNEQFF. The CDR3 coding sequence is TGTGCCAGCAGTTACCAACGGGGGGAGTACAATGAGCAGTTCTTC.

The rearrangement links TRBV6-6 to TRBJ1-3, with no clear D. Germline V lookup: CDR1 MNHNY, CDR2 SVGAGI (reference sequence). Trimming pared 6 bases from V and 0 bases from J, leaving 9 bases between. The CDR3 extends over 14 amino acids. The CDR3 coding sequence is TGTGCCAGCAGCCGGTGGGGCTCTGGAAACACCATATATTTT. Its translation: CASSRWGSGNTIYF.

The CDR3 here is CASSLDPGDNYGYTF. CDR3 DNA: TGTGCCAGCAGCTTAGATCCAGGGGACAACTATGGCTACACCTTC. The J gene is TRBJ1-2, the V gene TRBV11-2; TRBD1 might be the D (6 bases). Germline CDR1 is SGHAT and CDR2 is FQNNGV. The CDR3 length is 15 residues. V was pared by 0 bases and J by 2 bases, with 10 bases between.

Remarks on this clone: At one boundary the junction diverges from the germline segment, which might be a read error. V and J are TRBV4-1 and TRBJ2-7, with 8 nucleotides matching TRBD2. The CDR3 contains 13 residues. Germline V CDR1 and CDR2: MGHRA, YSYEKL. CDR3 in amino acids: CASSQGLAWEQYF. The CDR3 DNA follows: TGTGCCAGCAGCCAAGGACTAGCTTGGGAGCAGTACTTC.

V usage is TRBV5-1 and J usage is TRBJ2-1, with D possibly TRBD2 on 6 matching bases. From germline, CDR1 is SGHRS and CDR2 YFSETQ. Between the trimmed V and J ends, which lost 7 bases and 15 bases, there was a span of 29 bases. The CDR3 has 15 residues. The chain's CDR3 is CASHGGLGQTGRRFF. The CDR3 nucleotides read TGCGCCAGCCATGGGGGGTTAGGGCAGACCGGGCGTCGGTTCTTC.